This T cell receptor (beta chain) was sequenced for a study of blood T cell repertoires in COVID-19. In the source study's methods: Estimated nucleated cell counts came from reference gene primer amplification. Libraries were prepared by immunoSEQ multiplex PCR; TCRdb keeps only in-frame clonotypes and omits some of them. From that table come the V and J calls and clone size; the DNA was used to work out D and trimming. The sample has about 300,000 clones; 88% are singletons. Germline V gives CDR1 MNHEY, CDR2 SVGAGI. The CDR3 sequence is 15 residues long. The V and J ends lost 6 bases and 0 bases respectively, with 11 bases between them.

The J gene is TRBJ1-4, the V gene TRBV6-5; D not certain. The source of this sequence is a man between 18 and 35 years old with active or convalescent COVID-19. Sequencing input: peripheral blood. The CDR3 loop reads CASRQSAATNEKLFF. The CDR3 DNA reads TGTGCCAGCAGGCAGAGCGCGGCAACTAATGAAAAACTGTTTTTT.